The 8 T cell receptor beta chains reported below all come from one sample, sequenced in a study of cytomegalovirus exposure and HLA in healthy donors. PCR amplification relied on 60 Vbeta primers (plus 13 Jbeta primers). TCRdb's copy holds only in-frame clones and misses some; the assay was immunoSEQ multiplex PCR. Recorded for this sample: tens of thousands of clones. The source material was PBMCs. The receptors stem from a woman in her twenties or thirties in good health and CMV-seronegative.

This sequence joins TRBV27 and TRBJ2-7; 7 nucleotides match TRBD1. This CDR3 region has 13 residues. The germline CDR1 and CDR2 sequences are MNHEY and SMNVEV (reference sequence). The J segment lost 6 bases and the V segment lost 5 bases, leaving 7 bases of the junction unmatched. The CDR3 DNA follows: TGTGCCAGCAGTCCGACAGGGAGCGGCGAGCAGTACTTC. Its translation: CASSPTGSGEQYF.

In the case of this clone: A junction boundary mismatches the germline segment, possibly from a read error. The chain is built from TRBV4-3 and TRBJ2-1; no firm D call. Germline V gene lookup returns CDR1 LGHNA and CDR2 YSLEER. CDR3 length: 17 amino acids. CDR3 DNA sequence: TGCGCCAGCAGCCAAGATCCTTTGGAGAGCTCCGACAATGAGCAGTTCTTC. The encoded protein is CASSQDPLESSDNEQFF.

The chain is built from TRBV7-9 and TRBJ2-3; tentatively, D is TRBD1 (6 bases). The CDR3 runs to 15 residues. The V end was cut by 3 bases, the J end by 4 bases, with 14 bases between. The germline V gene encodes CDR1 SEHNR and CDR2 FQNEAQ (reference sequence). CDR3 nucleotides: TGTGCCAGCAGCTTTGGGCTGGACAGTGCAGATACGCAGTATTTT. It translates to CASSFGLDSADTQYF.

This sequence joins TRBV4-1 and TRBJ1-1, with 7 positions matching TRBD1. The CDR3 is 15 amino acids. From germline, CDR1 is MGHRA and CDR2 YSYEKL. Trimming cost V 2 bases and J 4 bases; bases outside gene matches: 7. The CDR3 DNA reads TGCGCCAGCAGCCAACCGGCAAGGGGGCGCACTGAAGCTTTCTTT. As protein: CASSQPARGRTEAFF.

V is TRBV7-9 and J is TRBJ2-7; no clear D gene. Trimming stripped 5 bases from V and 0 bases from J, with 8 bases between. The CDR3 totals 13 residues. Per the germline V gene, CDR1 is SEHNR and CDR2 is FQNEAQ (reference sequence). The CDR3 bases are TGTGCCAGCAGCCTTACGAGCTCCTACGAGCAGTACTTC. Residues: CASSLTSSYEQYF.

The chain recombines TRBV27 with TRBJ2-1; 8 bases line up with TRBD2. Germline CDR1 MNHEY, CDR2 SMNVEV (reference sequence). The V segment lost 7 bases and the J segment 3 bases; nucleotides outside the gene matches: 8. There are 15 residues in the CDR3. The DNA for the CDR3 is TGTGCCAGCACGGACGGGAGGGCAATCTACAATGAGCAGTTCTTC. As protein: CASTDGRAIYNEQFF.

V and J are TRBV15 and TRBJ2-7; TRBD2 matches at 7 bases. From germline, CDR1 is LNHNV and CDR2 YYDKDF (reference sequence). This CDR3 has 15 residues. J was trimmed by 5 bases and V by 0 bases; bases with no gene match: 7. The chain's CDR3 is CATSREGTTRNEQYF. The CDR3 bases are TGTGCCACCAGCAGAGAAGGGACTACTCGAAACGAGCAGTACTTC.

The CDR3 loop reads CASSVDQREAYEQYF. CDR3 nucleotide sequence: TGTGCCAGCAGCGTAGACCAGCGGGAGGCCTACGAGCAGTACTTC. The chain carries TRBV9 and TRBJ2-7, with 9 bases lining up with TRBD2. The CDR3 is 15 residues long. The trim removed 0 bases at V and 2 bases at J, leaving 3 bases unmatched. From germline, CDR1 is SGDLS and CDR2 YYNGEE.